Listed below are T cell receptor beta chains from one sample, sequenced in a study of cytomegalovirus exposure and HLA in healthy donors. The table came from immunoSEQ multiplex PCR; TCRdb's copy has only in-frame clones and leaves some out. The top ten hold around 3.1% of the sample, which has under 200,000 clones, about 89% seen once. The sequenced sample was PBMCs. The receptors derive from a woman aged 18-29 years in good health and CMV-seropositive. Each CDR3 is given with its conserved first and last residue. The order of the fields is clone size, V gene, J gene, D gene, CDR3 protein, CDR3 DNA. D genes are given only for firm matches. Clone size is shown for a subset of rows, as once, few, many or a class of expanded clone.

>.|TRBV4-2|TRBJ2-7|.
CASSQEGGGLNSYEQYF
TGTGCCAGCAGCCAAGAAGGGGGGGGTCTAAACTCCTACGAGCAGTACTTC
>.|TRBV30|TRBJ1-2|TRBD1
CAFTSGTGAPNYGYTF
TGTGCCTTCACCTCCGGGACAGGGGCCCCTAACTATGGCTACACCTTC
>.|TRBV7-7|TRBJ2-1|TRBD1
CASSPGTGPGNEQFF
TGTGCCAGCAGCCCTGGGACAGGGCCAGGCAATGAGCAGTTCTTC
>.|TRBV30|TRBJ2-7|TRBD2
CAWSRTGLAGKVEQYF
TGTGCCTGGAGTAGGACAGGACTAGCGGGAAAGGTCGAGCAGTACTTC
>.|TRBV20-1|TRBJ2-2|.
CSAHRAGELFF
TGCAGTGCTCACAGGGCCGGGGAGCTGTTTTTT
>.|TRBV4-2|TRBJ2-3|.
CASSQDRRGSRDTQYF
TGTGCCAGCAGCCAAGATCGCAGGGGTTCCAGGGATACGCAGTATTTT
>.|TRBV5-1|TRBJ2-7|.
CASRPRGGGSLYEQYF
TGCGCCAGCAGGCCCCGGGGTGGGGGGTCGCTCTACGAGCAGTACTTC
>.|TRBV21-1|TRBJ2-5|.
CASSKVRGLQETQYF
TGTGCCAGCAGCAAAGTCCGGGGTTTACAAGAGACCCAGTACTTC
>.|TRBV5-4|TRBJ1-4|TRBD1
CASSLGTGAEKLFF
TGTGCCAGCAGCTTGGGGACAGGGGCTGAAAAACTGTTTTTT
>.|TRBV11-2|TRBJ2-7|.
CASSFIQVNYEQYF
TGTGCCAGCAGCTTTATACAGGTCAACTACGAGCAGTACTTC
>.|TRBV27|TRBJ1-4|TRBD1
CASSPSGQGREKLFF
TGTGCCAGCTCCCCCTCAGGACAGGGACGAGAAAAACTGTTTTTT
>once|TRBV7-2|TRBJ2-3|TRBD1
CASSLGQGAGTDTQYF
TGTGCCAGCAGCTTAGGACAGGGGGCAGGCACAGATACGCAGTATTTT
>.|TRBV7-2|TRBJ2-5|TRBD2
CASNRLAEGETQYF
TGTGCCAGCAACCGACTAGCGGAGGGGGAGACCCAGTACTTC
>.|TRBV6-6|TRBJ1-5|.
CASRGGDNQPQHF
TGTGCCAGCAGAGGCGGCGACAATCAGCCCCAGCATTTT
>.|TRBV15|TRBJ2-2|TRBD2
CATSTTTSESATGELFF
TGTGCCACCAGCACGACGACTAGCGAGTCAGCCACCGGGGAGCTGTTTTTT
>.|TRBV6-5|TRBJ2-7|TRBD1
CASSSTGFYEQYF
TGTGCCAGCAGTTCGACAGGGTTCTACGAGCAGTACTTC
>.|TRBV28|TRBJ2-5|.
CASSSERVVQETQYF
TGTGCCAGCAGTTCCGAGAGGGTGGTGCAAGAGACCCAGTACTTC
>.|TRBV2|TRBJ1-5|TRBD1
CASSGDRDWHF
TGTGCCAGCAGTGGGGACAGGGATTGGCATTTT
>.|TRBV6-1|TRBJ1-5|TRBD1
CASNADRGSNQPQHF
TGTGCCAGCAACGCGGACAGGGGTAGCAATCAGCCCCAGCATTTT
>.|TRBV10-3|TRBJ1-2|TRBD1
CATGGSDYGYTF
TGTGCGACAGGGGGCAGTGACTATGGCTACACCTTC
>.|TRBV2|TRBJ2-5|TRBD1
CANSEGPGQSGTQYF
TGTGCCAACAGTGAAGGCCCGGGACAGTCCGGGACCCAGTACTTC
>.|TRBV6-5|TRBJ1-1|.
CASSYSITGMNTEAFF
TGTGCCAGCAGTTACTCGATAACAGGAATGAACACTGAAGCTTTCTTT
>.|TRBV14|TRBJ2-5|.
CASSQGRGLYQETQYF
TGTGCCAGCAGCCAAGGGCGGGGACTGTACCAAGAGACCCAGTACTTC
>.|TRBV15|TRBJ2-1|.
CATSRGDGRGRGFF
TGTGCCACCAGCAGAGGAGATGGAAGGGGCCGAGGGTTCTTC
>.|TRBV6-5|TRBJ2-5|TRBD2
CASSYSTSGGQETQYF
TGTGCCAGCAGTTACTCGACTAGCGGGGGCCAAGAGACCCAGTACTTC
>.|TRBV2|TRBJ2-1|TRBD1
CASSERTGKYNEQFF
TGTGCCAGCAGTGAAAGGACAGGGAAATACAATGAGCAGTTCTTC
>.|TRBV5-1|TRBJ1-1|TRBD1
CASSFTGVTEAFF
TGCGCCAGCAGCTTCACAGGGGTGACTGAAGCTTTCTTT
>.|TRBV5-1|TRBJ2-5|TRBD1
CASSLGTGKETQYF
TGCGCCAGCAGCTTGGGGACAGGGAAGGAGACCCAGTACTTC
>.|TRBV4-3|TRBJ2-2|.
CASSQAIGAAGVGELFF
TGCGCCAGCAGCCAAGCCATTGGGGCAGCCGGTGTCGGGGAGCTGTTTTTT
>few|TRBV28|TRBJ2-7|.
CASRTDRRSVGYEQYF
TGTGCCAGCCGAACCGATCGACGGAGTGTCGGATACGAGCAGTACTTC
>.|TRBV10-2|TRBJ1-1|.
CASIGENTEAFF
TGCGCCAGCATCGGGGAGAACACTGAAGCTTTCTTT
>.|TRBV7-9|TRBJ1-1|.
CASSLVRGNTEAFF
TGTGCCAGCAGCTTAGTCAGGGGGAACACTGAAGCTTTCTTT
>.|TRBV6-5|TRBJ1-2|.
CASSYGGAENGYTF
TGTGCCAGCAGTTACGGGGGGGCGGAAAATGGCTACACCTTC
>.|TRBV10-2|TRBJ1-1|.
CASDRGGTEAFF
TGCGCCAGCGATCGAGGAGGCACTGAAGCTTTCTTT
>.|TRBV7-8|TRBJ1-1|TRBD1
CASSPYTGGGTEAFF
TGTGCCAGCAGCCCTTACACAGGGGGCGGCACTGAAGCTTTCTTT
>.|TRBV9|TRBJ2-1|.
CASSVTRGVSEQFF
TGTGCCAGCAGCGTCACCAGGGGAGTTAGCGAGCAGTTCTTC
>.|TRBV5-6|TRBJ2-3|.
CASSLTWPDTQYF
TGTGCCAGCAGCTTGACCTGGCCAGATACGCAGTATTTT
>.|TRBV4-2|TRBJ2-7|TRBD2
CASSQEVAGGVSYEQYF
TGTGCCAGCAGCCAAGAAGTGGCCGGGGGGGTGTCCTACGAGCAGTACTTC
>.|TRBV5-1|TRBJ2-3|TRBD1
CASSLGPGQGADTQYF
TGCGCCAGCAGCTTGGGACCCGGACAGGGGGCCGATACGCAGTATTTT
>.|TRBV9|TRBJ2-5|TRBD2
CASSEWGLAGVGQETQYF
TGTGCCAGCAGCGAGTGGGGGCTAGCGGGAGTAGGACAAGAGACCCAGTACTTC
>.|TRBV7-2|TRBJ1-1|.
CASGQHMNTEAFF
TGTGCCAGCGGACAGCACATGAACACTGAAGCTTTCTTT
>.|TRBV6-1|TRBJ1-1|.
CASSEPPGDGTEAFF
TGTGCCAGCAGTGAGCCCCCAGGGGATGGTACTGAAGCTTTCTTT
>.|TRBV29-1|TRBJ2-1|TRBD1
CSVEGSRDRVYGEQFF
TGCAGCGTTGAGGGGTCCCGGGACAGGGTCTATGGTGAGCAGTTCTTC
>.|TRBV30|TRBJ2-7|.
CAWGQSSYEQYF
TGTGCCTGGGGACAGTCCAGCTACGAGCAGTACTTC
>.|TRBV29-1|TRBJ2-7|.
CSVEGPRSGWTYEQYF
TGCAGCGTTGAAGGCCCCCGCAGCGGGTGGACCTACGAGCAGTACTTC
>once|TRBV5-1|TRBJ2-5|TRBD2
CASSIGLAGPQETQYF
TGCGCCAGCAGCATAGGACTAGCGGGTCCGCAGGAGACCCAGTACTTC
>.|TRBV4-2|TRBJ1-2|.
CASSQLIKGADYTF
TGTGCCAGCAGCCAGCTAATCAAAGGGGCAGACTACACCTTC
>.|TRBV6-6|TRBJ2-7|TRBD2
CASSYPTSGRSEQYF
TGTGCCAGCAGTTACCCCACTAGCGGGCGAAGCGAGCAGTACTTC
>.|TRBV7-8|TRBJ1-5|.
CASSLVDNQPQHF
TGTGCCAGCAGCTTAGTAGACAATCAGCCCCAGCATTTT
>.|TRBV7-2|TRBJ2-1|TRBD2
CASSLSAGLAGAMNEQFF
TGTGCCAGCAGCTTATCCGCGGGACTAGCGGGAGCAATGAATGAGCAGTTCTTC
>.|TRBV27|TRBJ2-3|.
CASSYSELVTDTQYF
TGTGCCAGCAGCTATTCAGAACTAGTCACAGATACGCAGTATTTT
>.|TRBV30|TRBJ2-3|.
CAWGQTGRDTQYF
TGTGCCTGGGGACAAACGGGCCGGGATACGCAGTATTTT
>.|TRBV7-6|TRBJ2-5|.
CASSLEQGWETQYF
TGTGCCAGCAGCTTAGAACAGGGTTGGGAGACCCAGTACTTC
>.|TRBV28|TRBJ2-3|TRBD2
CASTAGASDTQYF
TGTGCCAGCACCGCGGGAGCCTCAGATACGCAGTATTTT
>.|TRBV7-3|TRBJ2-1|TRBD2
CASSPTSGGHEQFF
TGTGCCAGCAGCCCGACTAGCGGGGGGCATGAGCAGTTCTTC